The 27 T cell receptor beta chains presented below share a single source sample, sequenced in a study of blood T cell repertoires in COVID-19. Produced via immunoSEQ multiplex PCR; TCRdb's table is partial and in-frame only. Of 60,000 to 75,000 clones in the sample, 80% to 90% are singletons; the top ten hold more than 4.5%. Sequenced: peripheral blood. These TCRs come from a man over 45 with active COVID-19.

The genes are TRBV13 and TRBJ2-7; D is undetermined. CDR3 length: 13 amino acids. Trimming took off 5 bases at V and 5 bases at J, with 13 bases between the two ends. Germline V gene data show CDR1 as PRHDT and CDR2 as FYEKMQ (reference sequence). The CDR3, as DNA: TGTGCCAGCAGCCCCCGGGTGGTCCACGAGCAGTACTTC. It yields the protein CASSPRVVHEQYF.

The chain joins TRBV19 to TRBJ1-1; no clear D gene. Trimming took off 0 bases at V and 6 bases at J, with 11 bases between the two ends. The length of the CDR3 is 14 residues. Germline CDR1 LNHDA, CDR2 SQIVND (reference sequence). The CDR3 here is CASSIEERSAEAFF. CDR3 sequence (DNA): TGTGCCAGTAGTATAGAGGAACGGAGCGCTGAAGCTTTCTTT.

The chain recombines TRBV30 with TRBJ1-5, with D tentatively TRBD1 (6 bases). Trimming stripped 3 bases from V and 1 base from J, with 7 bases between. The germline CDR1 and CDR2 sequences are GTSNPN and SVGIG (reference sequence). This CDR3 is built from 13 residues. The CDR3 DNA reads TGTGCCTGGAGCGGACAGAGCAATCAGCCCCAGCATTTT. Translating it yields CAWSGQSNQPQHF.

V and J are TRBV9 and TRBJ2-1, with 9 bases matching TRBD2. The junction had 8 bases not matched to a gene; V was cut back by 4 bases and J by 0 bases. The CDR3 extends over 17 amino acids. Germline V gene lookup returns CDR1 SGDLS and CDR2 YYNGEE. The CDR3 spells CASSPPYSGGSYNEQFF. CDR3 sequence (DNA): TGTGCCAGCAGCCCACCTTATAGCGGGGGCTCCTACAATGAGCAGTTCTTC.

The V gene is TRBV6-1, the J gene TRBJ2-1; tentatively, D is TRBD2 (7 bases). CDR1 is MNHNS and CDR2 is SASEGT in the germline V gene. V shed 3 bases and J shed 6 bases, with 9 bases lying between them. The CDR3 sequence is 13 residues long. The CDR3, as DNA: TGTGCCAGCAGTGAGCGGGGGCGCAATGAGCAGTTCTTC. Its translation is CASSERGRNEQFF.

The chain has TRBV4-1 and TRBJ2-7; a possible D gene is TRBD1 (6 bases). Germline CDR1 MGHRA, CDR2 YSYEKL. There are 14 residues in the CDR3. V was shortened by 3 bases and J by 4 bases, with 13 bases between the two germline ends. The CDR3 coding sequence is TGCGCCAGCAGCCATGTAGGACAGTTATACGAGCAGTACTTC. Its translation: CASSHVGQLYEQYF.

J is TRBJ1-5 and V is TRBV5-6, with 9 bases matching TRBD1. The V gene end was trimmed by 3 bases and the J gene end by 3 bases; junction bases not matched to a gene: 10. This CDR3 region has 17 residues. Germline CDR1 and CDR2: SGHDT and YYEEEE. The CDR3 reads CASSWGPGQGNNQPQHF. CDR3 nucleotide sequence: TGTGCCAGCAGCTGGGGCCCGGGACAGGGAAACAATCAGCCCCAGCATTTT.

This sequence joins TRBV7-8 and TRBJ1-5, with D maybe TRBD1 (6 bases). The CDR3 covers 16 residues. Germline V gives CDR1 SGHVS, CDR2 FQNEAQ. V lost 4 bases, J lost 2 bases, and 15 bases lay in between. CDR3 nucleotide sequence: TGTGCCAGCAGCTCACAGGGTTTGAATCGCAATCAGCCCCAGCATTTT. It codes for CASSSQGLNRNQPQHF.

The V and J genes are TRBV2 and TRBJ1-2, with D maybe TRBD1 (6 bases). The germline V gene has CDR1 SNHLY and CDR2 FYNNEI. The CDR3 is 13 residues long. Between the trimmed V and J ends, which lost 7 bases and 8 bases, there was a span of 17 bases. The CDR3 loop is CASTPAGGYGYTF. CDR3 nucleotide sequence: TGTGCCAGCACCCCCGCTGGGGGCTACGGCTACACCTTC.

The rearrangement links TRBV27 to TRBJ2-5; weak D call: TRBD1 (5 bases). The CDR3 spans 14 residues. With 3 bases removed from V and 3 bases from J, the gap between germline ends came to 11 bases. The germline V gene has CDR1 MNHEY and CDR2 SMNVEV (reference sequence). CDR3 loop: CASSFLDTKETQYF. The DNA for the CDR3 is TGTGCCAGCAGTTTCTTGGACACCAAAGAGACCCAGTACTTC.

The chain has TRBV23-1 and TRBJ2-7; 12 positions match TRBD2. TRBV23-1 is an ORF, and what it does is uncertain. V shed 4 bases and J 3 bases; nucleotides not matched to a gene: 16. The CDR3 is made up of 19 amino acids. For the CDR3, the DNA is TGCGCCAGCAGTCTGGGGGGGCCGTTTCAGGGACTAGCGGGCTACGAGCAGTACTTC. This gives the protein CASSLGGPFQGLAGYEQYF.

V and J are TRBV5-1 and TRBJ2-1; 7 positions agree with TRBD2. Germline-derived CDR1 and CDR2 are SGHRS and YFSETQ. The CDR3 is 16 residues long. V lost 4 bases to trimming and J lost 5 bases; unmatched junction nucleotides: 12. CDR3 sequence (DNA): TGCGCCAGCAGCGATGTCAGCGGGAACCCGAACAATGAGCAGTTCTTC. The encoded protein is CASSDVSGNPNNEQFF.

V gene TRBV5-1 combines with J gene TRBJ2-7; D is perhaps TRBD2 (6 bases). Per the germline V gene, CDR1 is SGHRS and CDR2 is YFSETQ. There are 15 residues in the CDR3. V was pared by 5 bases and J by 0 bases, with 15 bases between. CDR3 bases: TGCGCCAGCAGTTCCCGCGGGGCGAGCTCCTACGAGCAGTACTTC. Translation gives CASSSRGASSYEQYF.

V and J are TRBV5-1 and TRBJ2-6; no definite D call. CDR1 and CDR2 from the germline V gene are SGHRS and YFSETQ. V was shortened by 4 bases and J by 0 bases, with 11 bases between the two germline ends. The CDR3 is 16 residues long. The CDR3 DNA reads TGCGCCAGCAGCCCATACGACACCTCTGGGGCCAACGTCCTGACTTTC. This codes for CASSPYDTSGANVLTF.

The V gene is TRBV12-3 or TRBV12-4, the J gene TRBJ1-2, with D possibly being TRBD1 (6 bases). Deletions cut 4 bases from V and 8 bases from J, with 14 bases between. The CDR3 loop spans 13 amino acids. The CDR3 sequence: CASSSRRGGGYTF. CDR3 bases: TGTGCCAGCAGTTCTCGCAGGGGTGGAGGCTACACCTTC.

CDR3 nucleotide sequence: TGTGCCAGCAGCTTGGACAGGGGGTCCTACAATGAGCAGTTCTTC. It specifies CASSLDRGSYNEQFF. The rearrangement links TRBV5-4 to TRBJ2-1; 8 positions match TRBD1. Germline-derived CDR1 and CDR2 are SGHNT and YYREEE (reference sequence). The CDR3 extends over 15 amino acids. V lost 0 bases to trimming and J lost 1 base; unmatched junction nucleotides: 0.

The J gene is TRBJ2-7, the V gene TRBV13, with 8 bases matching TRBD1. Germline-derived CDR1 and CDR2 are PRHDT and FYEKMQ (reference sequence). CDR3 size: 15 residues. With V trimmed by 2 bases and J by 6 bases, 9 bases remained unmatched. DNA of the CDR3: TGTGCCAGCAGCTTACTTAGGCAGGGGGCAACCGAGCAGTACTTC. It yields the protein CASSLLRQGATEQYF. The whole variable domain, remainder taken from reference TRBV13 and TRBJ2-7, is AAGVIQSPRHLIKEKRETATLKCYPIPRHDTVYWYQQGPGQDPQFLISFYEKMQSDKGSIPDRFSAQQFSDYHSELNMSSLELGDSALYFCASSLLRQGATEQYFGPGTRLTVT.

This clone has only a few counts. V usage is TRBV28 and J usage is TRBJ1-2; a weak D match, TRBD1 (5 bases). V shed 3 bases and J shed 7 bases, with 24 bases lying between them. Germline V gene data show CDR1 as MDHEN and CDR2 as SYDVKM. The CDR3 contains 17 residues. The CDR3 sequence is CASSLVSQGMGVGGYTF. CDR3 sequence (DNA): TGTGCCAGCAGTTTGGTTTCTCAGGGTATGGGTGTGGGTGGCTACACCTTC.

This clone was seen only once. V and J are TRBV27 and TRBJ2-7; TRBD1 matches 7 bases. Germline V lookup: CDR1 MNHEY, CDR2 SMNVEV (reference sequence). The length of the CDR3 is 14 residues. V lost 6 bases to trimming and J lost 2 bases; unmatched junction nucleotides: 7. The CDR3 loop reads CASSLGQPPYEQYF. The DNA of the CDR3 is TGTGCCAGCAGCCTGGGACAGCCACCCTACGAGCAGTACTTC.

This clone was counted many times. The genes are TRBV24-1 and TRBJ2-3; TRBD2 is a possible D gene (6 bases). Trimming took 4 bases from V and 2 from J, leaving 12 bases between them. The germline V gene encodes CDR1 KGHDR and CDR2 SFDVKD. The CDR3 runs to 15 residues. The CDR3 sequence is CATSDEPGDTDTQYF. In DNA form, the CDR3 reads TGTGCCACCAGTGACGAACCGGGAGACACAGATACGCAGTATTTT.

V is TRBV5-1 and J is TRBJ1-1, with D tentatively TRBD1 (6 bases). Germline lookup yields CDR1 SGHRS and CDR2 YFSETQ. CDR3 length: 14 residues. Trimming cost V 2 bases and J 0 bases, with 8 bases left between them. CDR3 loop: CASSFEGVNTEAFF. CDR3 DNA sequence: TGCGCCAGCAGCTTTGAGGGGGTGAACACTGAAGCTTTCTTT.

The V gene is TRBV7-9, the J gene TRBJ2-5, with D possibly being TRBD1 (5 bases). Germline-derived CDR1 and CDR2 are SEHNR and FQNEAQ (reference sequence). V shed 1 base and J shed 2 bases, with 11 bases lying between them. CDR3 length: 15 residues. The chain's CDR3 is CASSLEGPGQETQYF. The CDR3 DNA reads as TGTGCCAGCAGCTTAGAAGGGCCAGGGCAAGAGACCCAGTACTTC.

CDR3 DNA sequence: TGCAGCGTGCATGAACGAGGGAAAGGGGAAAAACTGTTTTTT. Encoded protein: CSVHERGKGEKLFF. V gene TRBV29-1 combines with J gene TRBJ1-4, with D unresolved. V shed 6 bases and J shed 8 bases, with 19 bases lying between them. The V gene's germline CDR1 is SQVTM and CDR2 ANQGSEA. CDR3 length equals 14 residues.

V usage is TRBV9 and J usage is TRBJ2-1, with 9 bases matching TRBD1. V was pared by 4 bases and J by 13 bases, with 9 bases of the junction left unmatched. The CDR3 is 13 amino acids. CDR1 SGDLS and CDR2 YYNGEE come from the germline V gene. The CDR3 nucleotides are TGTGCCAGCAGCCCCGCTGGGACAGGGAATCAGTTCTTC. Translating gives CASSPAGTGNQFF.

CDR3 nucleotide sequence: TGTGCCAGCAGTTCGCTCGGGACAGTCAATCAGCCCCAGCATTTT. Encoded protein: CASSSLGTVNQPQHF. The gene calls are TRBV28 and TRBJ1-5; 7 nucleotides match TRBD1. V was clipped by 4 bases and J by 3 bases; unmatched bases: 6. The CDR3 length is 15 residues. The V gene's germline CDR1 is MDHEN and CDR2 SYDVKM.

The chain has TRBV4-2 and TRBJ1-2; 9 bases line up with TRBD1. The CDR3 has 14 residues. Trimming cost V 2 bases and J 4 bases; bases outside gene matches: 2. The germline V gene has CDR1 LGHNA and CDR2 YNFKEQ. The CDR3 spells CASSQRQGGYGYTF. The CDR3 nucleotides are TGTGCCAGCAGCCAAAGACAGGGGGGCTATGGCTACACCTTC.

This clone showed up just a few times. The V and J genes are TRBV5-4 and TRBJ1-1; D may be TRBD1 (6 bases). Trimming cost V 0 bases and J 1 base, with 10 bases left between them. CDR1 and CDR2 from the germline V gene are SGHNT and YYREEE (reference sequence). This CDR3 contains 15 residues. The chain's CDR3 is CASSLGGGSNTEAFF. As DNA, the CDR3 is TGTGCCAGCAGCTTGGGCGGGGGCTCGAACACTGAAGCTTTCTTT.